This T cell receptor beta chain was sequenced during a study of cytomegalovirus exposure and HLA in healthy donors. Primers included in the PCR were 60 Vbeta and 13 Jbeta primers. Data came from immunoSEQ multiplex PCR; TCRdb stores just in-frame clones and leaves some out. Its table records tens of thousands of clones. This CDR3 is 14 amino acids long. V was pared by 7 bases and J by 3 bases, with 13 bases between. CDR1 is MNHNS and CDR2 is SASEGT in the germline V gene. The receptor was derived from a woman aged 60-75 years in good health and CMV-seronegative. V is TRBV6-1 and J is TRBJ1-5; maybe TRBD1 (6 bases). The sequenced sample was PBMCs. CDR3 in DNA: TGTGCCAGCAAACCGGGACAACCCAATCAGCCCCAGCATTTT. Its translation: CASKPGQPNQPQHF.